This T cell receptor (beta chain) was found in a study of glioma-infiltrating T cells. This clonotype was seen ten or more times. Its antigen is unidentified. Using RNA template, CDR3s of TCR alpha and beta were amplified with iRepertoire arm-PCR. Input was 100-400 ng of tissue mRNA or PBMC total RNA. TCRdb recomputed calls from the multiplex PCR reads with MiXCR, one row per CDR3 protein. The sample has about 5,800 distinct CDR3 sequences; approximately 30% are singletons. The germline V and J ends were trimmed by 3 bases and 5 bases, with 17 bases remaining between them. Germline V lookup: CDR1 SEHNR, CDR2 FQNEAQ (reference sequence). The CDR3 length is 15 residues. Study results and limitations: Very few CDR3 sequences were shared between tissue and blood. Above-expected tissue-blood divergence occurred in all gliomas, most in low-grade ones.

The sample was glioma tissue, nonneoplastic brain tissue, or PBMCs (not recorded which). The clonotype originates from a human donor with low-grade glioma or glioblastoma, undergoing nonglioma brain surgery, or in good health (not recorded which). The J gene is TRBJ2-7, the V gene TRBV7-9, with a tentative D call TRBD2 (5 bases). The CDR3 DNA reads as TGTGCCAGCAGCTTGAGGGCCCCGGGATGGGACGAGCAGTACTTC. This gives the protein CASSLRAPGWDEQYF.